A single sample is the source of the 28 T cell receptor beta chains below, sequenced in a study of cytotoxic CD8 clonotypes in ibrutinib-treated CLL. TCRdb's copy holds only in-frame clones and misses some; the assay was immunoSEQ multiplex PCR. The sample carries approximately 300,000 clones, about 77% recorded once. This specimen consisted of PBMCs, obtained before ibrutinib treatment. The receptors shown here come from a human donor with chronic lymphocytic leukemia.

The sample holds one count of this clone. The chain couples TRBV2 to TRBJ2-6; D remains ambiguous. This CDR3 contains 14 residues. Germline V gives CDR1 SNHLY, CDR2 FYNNEI. Trimming stripped 7 bases from V and 1 base from J, with 8 bases between. In DNA form, the CDR3 reads TGTGCCAGCATTAAGGCATCTGGGGCCAACGTCCTGACTTTC. It yields the protein CASIKASGANVLTF.

The J gene is TRBJ1-4, the V gene TRBV21-1. TRBV21-1 is a known pseudogene. CDR3 length equals 20 residues. CDR3 amino acids: CASSKALRVRERSGVKKLFF. CDR3 coding DNA: TGTGCCAGCAGCAAAGCGCTTAGGGTTCGGGAACGTTCGGGTGTTAAAAAACTGTTTTTT.

V usage is TRBV19 and J usage is TRBJ2-1, with TRBD2 matching over 9 bases. With 7 bases clipped from V and 1 base from J, the junction kept 5 bases outside the gene matches. This CDR3 contains 15 residues. CDR1 and CDR2 from the germline V gene are LNHDA and SQIVND (reference sequence). CDR3 coding DNA: TGTGCCAGTAACCCTAGCGGGAATTCCTACAATGAGCAGTTCTTC. This codes for CASNPSGNSYNEQFF.

The chain is built from TRBV15 and TRBJ1-3, with D possibly matching TRBD1 (5 bases). From germline, CDR1 is LNHNV and CDR2 YYDKDF (reference sequence). Trimming removed 0 bases at V and 1 base at J, with 13 bases between. This CDR3 has 17 residues. In nucleotides, the CDR3 is TGTGCCACCAGCAGAGATTTAGGGACTCAATCTGGAAACACCATATATTTT. This gives the protein CATSRDLGTQSGNTIYF. The variable domain in full, completed from reference TRBV15 and TRBJ1-3, reads DAMVIQNPRYQVTQFGKPVTLSCSQTLNHNVMYWYQQKSSQAPKLLFHYYDKDFNNEADTPDNFQSRRPNTSFCFLDIRSPGLGDTAMYLCATSRDLGTQSGNTIYFGEGSWLTVV.

The chain employs TRBV6-5 and TRBJ1-6, with D perhaps TRBD1 (5 bases). CDR1 is MNHEY, CDR2 SVGAGI, per germline. This CDR3 has 15 residues. Trimming removed 6 bases from V and 0 bases from J, with 9 bases in between. Here the CDR3 reads CASRQDGSYNSPLHF. The CDR3 nucleotides are TGTGCCAGCAGACAGGACGGCTCCTATAATTCACCCCTCCACTTT.

The rearrangement links TRBV19 to TRBJ2-3, with D perhaps TRBD1 or TRBD2 (6 bases each). Trimming shortened V by 6 bases and J by 5 bases, and 15 bases separated the two germline ends. This CDR3 comprises 14 residues. Germline CDR1 reads LNHDA; CDR2 reads SQIVND (reference sequence). CDR3 sequence: CASREGVALDTQYF. In DNA form, the CDR3 reads TGTGCCAGTAGGGAGGGGGTAGCGTTAGATACGCAGTATTTT.

This clone came up a few times. The chain combines TRBV9 with TRBJ2-2, with 7 bases matching TRBD2. CDR1 is SGDLS and CDR2 is YYNGEE in the germline V gene. With 0 bases clipped from V and 6 bases from J, the junction kept 14 bases outside the gene matches. The CDR3 loop spans 18 amino acids. The CDR3 sequence: CASSVGGWGGRLPGELFF. The CDR3 coding sequence is TGTGCCAGCAGCGTAGGCGGGTGGGGCGGGAGATTACCCGGGGAGCTGTTTTTT.

This clone occurred once. V gene TRBV18 combines with J gene TRBJ2-1; D remains unclear. The CDR3 has 15 residues. CDR1 is KGHSH and CDR2 is LQKENI in the germline V gene. Trimming took 0 bases from V and 2 from J, leaving 8 bases between them. DNA for the CDR3: TGTGCCAGCTCACCACCGGAACGGACCTACAATGAGCAGTTCTTC. Translating it yields CASSPPERTYNEQFF.

This chain uses TRBV10-3 with TRBJ1-5; D is unresolved. CDR3 size: 15 residues. The germline V gene encodes CDR1 ENHRY and CDR2 SYGVKD. V shed 10 bases and J shed 5 bases, with 21 bases lying between them. As DNA, the CDR3 is TGTGCCAGCGGACCGGATAGGCGTTCTGATCAGCCCCAGCATTTT. Residues: CASGPDRRSDQPQHF.

The chain links TRBV11-2 to TRBJ1-2, with D tentatively TRBD1 (5 bases). Trimming stripped 2 bases from V and 2 bases from J, with 9 bases between. The CDR3 covers 14 residues. CDR1 and CDR2 from the germline V gene are SGHAT and FQNNGV. The chain's CDR3 is CASSLIRENYGYTF. The CDR3 DNA reads as TGTGCCAGCAGCTTAATCAGGGAAAACTATGGCTACACCTTC.

This clone was seen just once. This chain connects TRBV5-1 to TRBJ2-5; D is ambiguous. Looked up from germline, CDR1 is SGHRS and CDR2 is YFSETQ. This CDR3 has 15 amino acids. Trimming stripped 0 bases from V and 2 bases from J, with 11 bases between. The CDR3 sequence: CASSLVFGAQETQYF. CDR3 coding DNA: TGCGCCAGCAGCTTGGTTTTTGGCGCACAAGAGACCCAGTACTTC.

The V call is TRBV14, the J call TRBJ2-1; unclear D gene. CDR1 and CDR2 (germline): SGHDN, FVKESK. CDR3 length: 14 residues. The germline V and J ends were trimmed by 1 base and 4 bases, with 8 bases remaining between them. The CDR3 here is CASSQVAQYNEQFF. In DNA form, the CDR3 reads TGTGCCAGCAGCCAAGTCGCCCAGTACAATGAGCAGTTCTTC.

The V gene is TRBV19, the J gene TRBJ2-2; the D is unclear. V lost 7 bases and J lost 0, with 9 bases in between. The CDR3 is 14 residues long. Germline V gene data show CDR1 as LNHDA and CDR2 as SQIVND (reference sequence). CDR3 amino acids: CASKRSTNTGELFF. The CDR3 DNA is TGTGCCAGTAAACGGAGTACGAACACCGGGGAGCTGTTTTTT.

This sequence joins TRBV10-3 and TRBJ2-1; 10 bases fit TRBD2. V gave up 0 bases and J gave up 6 bases; unmatched junction bases: 2. Germline CDR1 is ENHRY and CDR2 is SYGVKD. The length of the CDR3 is 15 residues. Written as DNA, the CDR3 is TGTGCCATCAGTGAGTCGAGCGGGAGGGGCAATGAGCAGTTCTTC. This gives the protein CAISESSGRGNEQFF.

The chain uses TRBV7-3 and TRBJ2-1; D may be TRBD1 (6 bases). The germline V gene encodes CDR1 SGHTA and CDR2 FQGTGA. Trimming removed 5 bases from V and 4 bases from J, with 9 bases in between. This CDR3 is built from 13 residues. DNA of the CDR3: TGTGCCAGCAGCCTGACAGGATACAATGAGCAGTTCTTC. Its protein product is CASSLTGYNEQFF.

V is TRBV10-3 and J is TRBJ2-7, with D possibly TRBD1 on 5 matching bases. CDR3 size: 15 residues. V lost 2 bases and J lost 4, with 15 bases in between. CDR1 and CDR2 from the germline V gene are ENHRY and SYGVKD. The CDR3 region has the DNA TGTGCCATCAGTGAGGAACGCGACAGAAATTACGAGCAGTACTTC. Encoded protein: CAISEERDRNYEQYF.

This clone was detected once. This chain uses TRBV6-1 with TRBJ2-3; 9 bases are shared with TRBD1. Trimming took 9 bases from V and 6 from J; bases not matched to a gene: 10. This CDR3 spans 14 amino acids. Germline CDR1 reads MNHNS; CDR2 reads SASEGT. The CDR3 DNA sequence: TGTGCCAGTCAGATGGACAGGGGCGGGGATACGCAGTATTTT. Translating gives CASQMDRGGDTQYF.

This clone came up once. V gene TRBV5-1 combines with J gene TRBJ1-3; D uncertain. V lost 5 bases and J 0 bases, leaving 9 bases between the germline ends. This CDR3 spans 14 amino acids. Germline CDR1 is SGHRS and CDR2 is YFSETQ. CDR3 sequence (DNA): TGCGCCAGCAGTTTGCCGAGCTCTGGAAACACCATATATTTT. It specifies CASSLPSSGNTIYF. Full variable domain (remainder filled in from reference TRBV5-1 and TRBJ1-3): KAGVTQTPRYLIKTRGQQVTLSCSPISGHRSVSWYQQTPGQGLQFLFEYFSETQRNKGNFPGRFSGRQFSNSRSEMNVSTLELGDSALYLCASSLPSSGNTIYFGEGSWLTVV.

V gene TRBV29-1 combines with J gene TRBJ2-7; 7 bases are shared with TRBD1. CDR1 is SQVTM, CDR2 ANQGSEA, per germline. CDR3 size: 15 residues. Losses at the gene ends were 5 bases for V and 2 bases for J; bases not matched to a gene: 12. In DNA form, the CDR3 reads TGCAGCGTTCTGCTGGGGACCGACAGGGCCTACGAGCAGTACTTC. Amino acid sequence: CSVLLGTDRAYEQYF.

The gene calls are TRBV9 and TRBJ2-3; D is possibly TRBD2 (7 bases). The V and J ends lost 0 bases and 5 bases respectively, with 16 bases between them. The germline gives CDR1 SGDLS, CDR2 YYNGEE. This CDR3 spans 16 amino acids. In nucleotides, the CDR3 is TGTGCCAGCAGCGTAGGAGTAGGGGGGGCTATAGATACGCAGTATTTT. Amino acids: CASSVGVGGAIDTQYF.

The rearrangement uses TRBV30 and TRBJ2-1; D is ambiguous. Looked up from germline, CDR1 is GTSNPN and CDR2 is SVGIG (reference sequence). This CDR3 comprises 12 residues. V gave up 2 bases and J gave up 9 bases, with 11 bases separating them. In nucleotides, the CDR3 is TGTGCCTGGAGTCTTACGATCCGTGAGCAGTTCTTC. This codes for CAWSLTIREQFF.

The chain recombines TRBV6-1 with TRBJ2-5; 8 nucleotides agree with TRBD1. V shed 2 bases and J 4 bases; nucleotides not matched to a gene: 6. The germline V gene has CDR1 MNHNS and CDR2 SASEGT. The CDR3 loop spans 15 amino acids. This chain's CDR3 is CASSEPGTGGETQYF. DNA for the CDR3: TGTGCCAGCAGTGAACCTGGGACAGGCGGAGAGACCCAGTACTTC.

The CDR3 sequence is CASSGGATDTQYF. The CDR3 DNA reads as TGTGCCAGCTCGGGGGGCGCGACAGATACGCAGTATTTT. The gene calls are TRBV18 and TRBJ2-3; D is perhaps TRBD1 or TRBD2 (6 bases each). V was pared by 6 bases and J by 3 bases, with 10 bases between. This CDR3 spans 13 amino acids. Germline V lookup: CDR1 KGHSH, CDR2 LQKENI.

The rearrangement links TRBV2 to TRBJ1-4, with 10 bases matching TRBD1. The germline CDR1 and CDR2 sequences are SNHLY and FYNNEI. Losses at the gene ends were 8 bases for V and 7 bases for J; bases not matched to a gene: 10. The CDR3 contains 15 residues. CDR3 amino acids: CASYDRGQAGEKLFF. In nucleotides, the CDR3 is TGTGCCAGCTACGACAGGGGGCAGGCGGGTGAAAAACTGTTTTTT.

The genes are TRBV7-9 and TRBJ2-3; D unresolved. V was cut by 4 bases and J by 0 bases, with 8 bases left in between. The CDR3 contains 14 residues. CDR1 SEHNR and CDR2 FQNEAQ come from the germline V gene (reference sequence). The CDR3 spells CASSSRVSTDTQYF. Here the CDR3 DNA reads TGTGCCAGCAGCTCCCGGGTGAGCACAGATACGCAGTATTTT.

The chain joins TRBV18 to TRBJ2-7, with D perhaps TRBD1 (6 bases). Trimming removed 3 bases at V and 0 bases at J, with 18 bases between. Germline V gene sequence: CDR1 KGHSH, CDR2 LQKENI. The CDR3 covers 17 residues. The CDR3 DNA reads TGTGCCAGCTCACCCTACTACACAGGGTACAGCTCCTACGAGCAGTACTTC. Its translation is CASSPYYTGYSSYEQYF.

This chain connects TRBV5-1 to TRBJ2-3, with D tentatively TRBD2 (7 bases). Looked up from germline, CDR1 is SGHRS and CDR2 is YFSETQ. Trimming pared 4 bases from V and 2 bases from J, leaving 17 bases between. The CDR3 loop spans 16 amino acids. The CDR3 DNA reads as TGCGCCAGCAGCCTTAACGCGGGGGCCTTCACAGATACGCAGTATTTT. It specifies CASSLNAGAFTDTQYF.

This clone was detected only once. The chain employs TRBV7-8 and TRBJ2-1, with D possibly matching TRBD2 (5 bases). V dropped 1 base and J dropped 1 base, with 17 bases sitting between them. Germline assignment: CDR1 SGHVS and CDR2 FQNEAQ. This CDR3 comprises 18 residues. The DNA of the CDR3 is TGTGCCAGCAGCTTAGTTACACTGAGGGTCGAGTCCTACAATGAGCAGTTCTTC. Translation gives CASSLVTLRVESYNEQFF.